The TCR beta chain described here comes from a study of OX40 agonist ivuxolimab in advanced cancers. Across the whole study: Patients enrolled in dose escalation were diagnosed with hepatocellular carcinoma, melanoma, renal cell or head and neck cancer. Study findings and constraints: The study observed clonal expansion of CD4+ and CD8+ blood T cells by week 6 at 0.1 to 3.0 mg/kg.

Comment on this clone: Its specificity is unknown.

The germline gives CDR1 MNHEY, CDR2 SVGAGI. Between the trimmed V and J ends, which lost 4 bases and 3 bases, there was a span of 9 bases. This CDR3 contains 14 residues. The repertoire was sequenced with immunoSEQ multiplex PCR; TCRdb's copy has only in-frame clones and lacks some. The sample has around 100,000 clones, about 96% seen once. Here the sequenced sample was CD4+ or CD8+ T cells sorted from blood, taken in a trial of the OX40 agonist ivuxolimab. The clonotype originates from an adult with an advanced solid tumor such as melanoma, head and neck, liver or kidney cancer. This chain links TRBV6-5 with TRBJ2-2; either TRBD1 or TRBD2 may fit D (5 bases each). CDR3 sequence: CASSFGDDTGELFF. CDR3 bases: TGTGCCAGCAGTTTCGGGGACGACACCGGGGAGCTGTTTTTT.